This T cell receptor (beta chain) was sequenced in a study of T cells in Graves' hyperthyroidism and ophthalmopathy. Amplified regions were TCR beta CDR3 sequences from RNA transcripts. Using the HTBI primer set, a first-round RT-PCR was run on the TCR CDR3. TCRdb called the multiplex PCR reads again in MiXCR, with one record for every CDR3 protein. The repertoire holds fewer than 550,000 distinct CDR3 sequences, with about 15% as singletons. Germline CDR1 reads SGHTA; CDR2 reads FQGNSA. The CDR3 length is 13 residues. The germline V and J ends were trimmed by 5 bases and 3 bases, with 10 bases remaining between them. This clonotype has a count of ten or more.

The sequence was collected from a woman aged 18-29 years with Graves' hyperthyroidism. The V gene is TRBV7-2, the J gene TRBJ1-1; D is unclear. The sequenced material came from blood. CDR3 sequence: CASSLSFYTEAFF. The DNA of the CDR3 is TGTGCCAGCAGCCTTTCTTTTTACACTGAAGCTTTCTTT.